This is a list of T cell receptor beta chains from one sample in a study of blood T cell repertoires in COVID-19. Assay: immunoSEQ multiplex PCR; the TCRdb copy retains only in-frame clones and omits some. The top ten hold just over 0.85% of the sample, which has 350,000 to 450,000 clones, roughly nine tenths seen once. Input material: PBMCs or T cells enriched from blood (not recorded which). The receptors were gathered from a woman in her 40s who had been exposed to COVID-19. The CDR3 runs from the conserved cysteine through the conserved F or W. A D gene is named only where the DNA matches it firmly. Not all rows give a size; the values are once, few, many and, for expanded clones, a class.

NA	TRBV6-5	TRBJ1-4	TRBD1	CASTRTGRNEKLFF	TGTGCCAGCACCCGGACAGGTCGGAATGAAAAACTGTTTTTT
NA	TRBV3-1/TRBV3-2	TRBJ1-4	TRBD1	CASSQTGGTEKLFF	TGTGCCAGCAGCCAGACAGGGGGAACGGAAAAACTGTTTTTT
NA	TRBV28	TRBJ1-5	TRBD1	CASSLGGQYSNQPQHF	TGTGCCAGCAGTTTAGGGGGACAGTATAGCAATCAGCCCCAGCATTTT
NA	TRBV6-2/TRBV6-3	TRBJ1-5	NA	CASSTPRAEGQPQHF	TGTGCCAGCAGTACCCCGAGGGCGGAGGGCCAGCCCCAGCATTTT
NA	TRBV19	TRBJ2-4	TRBD1	CASSTGQGLIQYF	TGTGCCAGTAGTACGGGACAGGGGCTCATTCAGTACTTC
NA	TRBV21-1	TRBJ2-2	NA	CASSIRDRERTGELFF	TGTGCCAGCAGCATTAGGGACAGGGAGAGGACCGGGGAGCTGTTTTTT
few	TRBV30	TRBJ1-6	TRBD1	CAWSVGGVSYNSPLHF	TGTGCCTGGAGTGTAGGGGGCGTCTCCTATAATTCACCCCTCCACTTT
NA	TRBV10-1	TRBJ2-1	TRBD2	CASSERLAGRGEQFF	TGCGCCAGCAGTGAGCGACTAGCGGGGCGAGGTGAGCAGTTCTTC
NA	TRBV15	TRBJ1-3	NA	CATSRGGGGNTIYF	TGTGCCACCAGCAGAGGTGGAGGTGGAAACACCATATATTTT
NA	TRBV24-1	TRBJ1-2	TRBD1	CATSDGLLGQGGDGYTF	TGTGCCACCAGTGATGGGCTTTTGGGACAGGGAGGGGATGGCTACACCTTC
NA	TRBV2	TRBJ2-1	NA	CASSVSRASYNEQFF	TGTGCCAGCAGTGTTAGCAGGGCTTCCTACAATGAGCAGTTCTTC
NA	TRBV3-1/TRBV3-2	TRBJ2-5	NA	CASSSGRGQETQYF	TGTGCCAGCAGCTCAGGAAGGGGGCAAGAGACCCAGTACTTC
NA	TRBV18	TRBJ1-1	TRBD1	CASSPPLLTGMNTEAFF	TGTGCCAGCTCACCACCACTTTTGACAGGGATGAACACTGAAGCTTTCTTT
NA	TRBV6-5	TRBJ2-7	NA	CASTRDFSSYEQYF	TGTGCCAGCACTCGGGACTTTTCTTCCTACGAGCAGTACTTC
once	TRBV15	TRBJ1-4	NA	CATSSEEANEKLFF	TGTGCCACCAGCAGCGAGGAGGCTAATGAAAAACTGTTTTTT
NA	TRBV7-6	TRBJ1-4	NA	CASARSEKLFF	TGTGCTAGTGCAAGGAGTGAAAAACTGTTTTTT
once	TRBV5-1	TRBJ2-1	TRBD2	CASSFGLAGHYNEQFF	TGCGCCAGCAGTTTTGGACTAGCGGGGCACTACAATGAGCAGTTCTTC
NA	TRBV5-1	TRBJ1-2	NA	CASSLTTGGGYTF	TGCGCCAGCAGCTTGACGACCGGAGGGGGCTACACCTTC
NA	TRBV5-1	TRBJ1-1	NA	CASSLRPGTTYTEAFF	TGCGCCAGCAGCCTAAGACCCGGGACTACCTACACTGAAGCTTTCTTT
NA	TRBV2	TRBJ1-3	NA	CASLRGNTIYF	TGTGCCAGCCTCCGGGGAAACACCATATATTTT
NA	TRBV27	TRBJ1-5	NA	CASSVSAGASNQPQHF	TGTGCCAGCAGTGTCTCGGCAGGTGCGAGCAATCAGCCCCAGCATTTT
NA	TRBV4-2	TRBJ2-2	TRBD2	CASSQPTSSNTGELFF	TGTGCCAGCAGCCAACCGACTAGCTCGAACACCGGGGAGCTGTTTTTT
few	TRBV19	TRBJ1-3	NA	CALGDGGNTIYF	TGTGCCTTAGGAGACGGCGGAAACACCATATATTTT
NA	TRBV6-5	TRBJ1-5	NA	CASSYSGGSLNQPQHF	TGTGCCAGCAGTTACTCGGGAGGGTCCCTCAATCAGCCCCAGCATTTT
NA	TRBV7-2	TRBJ2-1	TRBD2	CASRGLALRDEQFF	TGTGCCAGCAGAGGACTAGCCCTTCGGGATGAGCAGTTCTTC
few	TRBV7-8	TRBJ1-5	NA	CASSLGARGGNQPQHF	TGTGCCAGCAGCTTAGGGGCCAGGGGTGGCAATCAGCCCCAGCATTTT
NA	TRBV19	TRBJ1-2	TRBD1	CATQPERGQRYTF	TGTGCCACCCAACCCGAAAGGGGGCAGCGCTACACCTTC
few	TRBV19	TRBJ1-2	NA	CASKDTLGGPNYGYTF	TGTGCCAGTAAAGATACCCTGGGGGGGCCTAACTATGGCTACACCTTC
NA	TRBV3-1/TRBV3-2	TRBJ2-1	NA	CASSQASPGTYNEQFF	TGTGCCAGCAGCCAAGCGTCTCCAGGGACCTACAATGAGCAGTTCTTC
NA	TRBV2	TRBJ2-1	TRBD2	CASNGLADNEQFF	TGTGCCAGCAACGGACTAGCAGACAATGAGCAGTTCTTC
NA	TRBV7-2	TRBJ2-1	TRBD1	CASSLGQGASYNEQFF	TGTGCCAGCAGCTTAGGTCAGGGGGCCTCCTACAATGAGCAGTTCTTC
NA	TRBV14	TRBJ1-1	NA	CASSKGANTEAFF	TGTGCCAGCAGCAAAGGGGCCAACACTGAAGCTTTCTTT
NA	TRBV7-8	TRBJ1-4	NA	CASSFGRALNEKLFF	TGTGCCAGCAGCTTTGGGAGGGCCCTGAATGAAAAACTGTTTTTT
NA	TRBV30	TRBJ1-2	NA	CAWSPGNYGYTF	TGTGCCTGGAGTCCAGGGAACTATGGCTACACCTTC
NA	TRBV29-1	TRBJ1-1	NA	CSVDQAANTEAFF	TGCAGCGTTGATCAGGCCGCGAACACTGAAGCTTTCTTT
NA	TRBV2	TRBJ2-7	TRBD2	CASRLAGHLDEQYF	TGTGCCAGCAGATTAGCGGGACACCTTGACGAGCAGTACTTC
NA	TRBV3-1/TRBV3-2	TRBJ1-6	NA	CASSPLDSNSPLHF	TGTGCCAGCAGCCCACTGGACAGTAATTCACCCCTCCACTTT
once	TRBV2	TRBJ1-1	TRBD1	CASLGQGNTEAFF	TGTGCCAGCCTGGGACAGGGGAACACTGAAGCTTTCTTT
NA	TRBV5-1	TRBJ1-3	TRBD1	CASSLDRAGPGNTIYF	TGCGCCAGCAGCCTGGACAGGGCCGGACCTGGAAACACCATATATTTT
NA	TRBV5-1	TRBJ2-7	NA	CASSLVPGQYEQYF	TGCGCCAGCAGCTTGGTCCCCGGACAGTACGAGCAGTACTTC
NA	TRBV2	TRBJ1-2	NA	CASRQASNYGYTF	TGTGCCAGCAGGCAAGCTAGTAACTATGGCTACACCTTC
NA	TRBV7-2	TRBJ1-6	NA	CASSLGDYNSPLHF	TGTGCCAGCAGCTTAGGAGATTATAATTCACCCCTCCACTTT
NA	TRBV7-9	TRBJ1-3	TRBD1	CASSLQGASGNTIYF	TGTGCCAGCAGCTTGCAGGGGGCGTCTGGAAACACCATATATTTT
NA	TRBV7-9	TRBJ1-2	TRBD1	CASSQDRVGGYTF	TGTGCCAGCAGCCAGGACAGGGTCGGCGGCTACACCTTC
NA	TRBV29-1	TRBJ1-3	NA	CSVRRPSGNTIYF	TGCAGCGTTAGGAGACCGTCTGGAAACACCATATATTTT
NA	TRBV6-2/TRBV6-3	TRBJ1-5	NA	CASSYYGTSRIHSNQPQHF	TGTGCCAGCAGTTACTATGGTACGTCCAGAATCCATAGCAATCAGCCCCAGCATTTT
NA	TRBV7-2	TRBJ1-5	NA	CASSSTGNQPQHF	TGTGCCAGCAGCTCGACAGGCAATCAGCCCCAGCATTTT
NA	TRBV6-4	TRBJ2-7	NA	CASSDKAGLTYEQYF	TGTGCCAGCAGTGACAAGGCAGGCTTAACCTACGAGCAGTACTTC
NA	TRBV27	TRBJ1-4	TRBD1	CASSPWGPGTATNEKLFF	TGTGCCAGCAGTCCGTGGGGGCCCGGGACAGCAACTAATGAAAAACTGTTTTTT
NA	TRBV6-4	TRBJ2-7	TRBD2	CASFWTSGRYEQYF	TGTGCCAGCTTCTGGACTAGCGGGAGATACGAGCAGTACTTC
NA	TRBV6-5	TRBJ1-6	NA	CASSPGAGSPLHF	TGTGCCAGCAGTCCCGGAGCGGGGTCACCCCTCCACTTT
NA	TRBV5-1	TRBJ1-3	NA	CASSFTGYGNTIYF	TGCGCCAGCAGCTTCACAGGGTACGGAAACACCATATATTTT
NA	TRBV11-3	TRBJ2-2	TRBD2	CASSSYGLALGTGELFF	TGTGCCAGCAGCTCTTACGGACTAGCGCTGGGCACCGGGGAGCTGTTTTTT
NA	TRBV19	TRBJ1-1	TRBD1	CASSTGTGGIENTEAFF	TGTGCCAGTAGTACGGGGACAGGGGGCATCGAGAACACTGAAGCTTTCTTT
NA	TRBV27	TRBJ1-5	NA	CASSRTGSGRGNQPQHF	TGTGCCAGCAGCCGAACAGGCTCTGGTCGGGGCAATCAGCCCCAGCATTTT
NA	TRBV6-5	TRBJ2-3	NA	CASSRQGPSTDTQYF	TGTGCCAGCAGCCGTCAGGGGCCTAGCACAGATACGCAGTATTTT
NA	TRBV6-5	TRBJ1-3	TRBD1	CASRLAGGVGNTIYF	TGTGCCAGCAGACTTGCAGGGGGAGTTGGAAACACCATATATTTT
NA	TRBV19	TRBJ2-7	TRBD2	CASSSGTSGTPYEQYF	TGTGCCAGTAGTTCCGGGACTAGCGGGACCCCCTACGAGCAGTACTTC
NA	TRBV12-5	TRBJ1-4	NA	CASAKGGATNEKLFF	TGTGCTAGTGCCAAGGGAGGTGCAACTAATGAAAAACTGTTTTTT